The text below deals with one T cell receptor beta chain. The antigen is unknown. The data belong to a study of cytomegalovirus exposure and HLA in healthy donors. Regarding the study as a whole: CMV serostatus was the only immune exposure information that was available. The study labeled more than 150 TCR beta chains cytomegalovirus-associated.

PCR was performed using 60 Vbeta and 13 Jbeta primers. The repertoire was sequenced with immunoSEQ multiplex PCR; TCRdb's copy has only in-frame clones and lacks some. The table lists roughly 150,000 clones, 80% of them singletons, with about an eighth in the top ten. The V end lost 2 bases, the J end lost 0 bases, and 8 bases lay between the germline ends. The CDR3 sequence is 14 residues long. Germline values: CDR1 SGHTA, CDR2 FQGTGA. This TCR derives from a woman in her forties in good health and CMV-seronegative. J is TRBJ2-7 and V is TRBV7-3, with D perhaps TRBD2 (5 bases). The specimen was PBMCs. The CDR3 sequence: CASSLHGLSYEQYF. In DNA form, the CDR3 reads TGTGCCAGCAGCTTACACGGACTCTCCTACGAGCAGTACTTC.